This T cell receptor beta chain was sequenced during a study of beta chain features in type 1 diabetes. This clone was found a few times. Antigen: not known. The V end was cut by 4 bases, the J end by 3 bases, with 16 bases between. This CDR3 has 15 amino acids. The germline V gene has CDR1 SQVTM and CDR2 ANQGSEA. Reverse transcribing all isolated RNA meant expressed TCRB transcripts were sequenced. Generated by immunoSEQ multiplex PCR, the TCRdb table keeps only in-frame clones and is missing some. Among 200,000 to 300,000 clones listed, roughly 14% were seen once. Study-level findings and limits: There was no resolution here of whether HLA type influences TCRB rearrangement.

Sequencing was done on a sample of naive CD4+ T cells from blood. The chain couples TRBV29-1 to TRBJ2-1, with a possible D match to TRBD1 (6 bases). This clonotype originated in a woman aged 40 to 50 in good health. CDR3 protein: CSVVAGDPNYNEQFF. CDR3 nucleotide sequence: TGCAGCGTTGTGGCAGGGGACCCCAACTACAATGAGCAGTTCTTC.